The rows below give T cell receptor beta chains drawn from one sample of a study of lymphopenia after photon versus proton radiotherapy. Here immunoSEQ multiplex PCR was the method, and the copy in TCRdb shows in-frame clones only, minus some. This sample has about 40,000 clones, with under 85% found just once. Specimen: peripheral blood, collected from a patient treated with proton-based radiotherapy. The receptors stem from a woman in her 70s with pancreatic cancer. CDR3s include the opening cysteine and the closing phenylalanine or tryptophan. The order of the fields is clone size, J gene, D gene, V gene, CDR3 protein, CDR3 DNA. The D gene is left open where the match is weak. Not every row has a clone size; where given, it reads once, few, many or a size class.

>medium-sized|TRBJ2-1|NA|TRBV19
CASSIGPLEGNEQFF
TGTGCCAGTAGTATAGGCCCCCTTGAGGGCAATGAGCAGTTCTTC
>NA|TRBJ1-3|NA|TRBV4-2
CASSLAMGDGGNTIYF
TGTGCCAGCAGCTTGGCCATGGGGGACGGTGGAAACACCATATATTTT
>NA|TRBJ1-5|NA|TRBV6-1
CASSESRGRDQPQHF
TGTGCCAGCAGTGAGTCTCGGGGGCGCGATCAGCCCCAGCATTTT
>NA|TRBJ2-7|NA|TRBV7-9
CASSSSLGEQYF
TGTGCCAGCAGCTCTAGCTTGGGTGAGCAGTACTTC
>few|TRBJ2-5|TRBD2|TRBV19
CASRAGGPPQETQYF
TGTGCCAGTAGAGCGGGAGGCCCCCCCCAAGAGACCCAGTACTTC
>NA|TRBJ2-4|TRBD1|TRBV28
CASFPLGQSKNIQYF
TGTGCCAGCTTCCCGTTGGGACAGAGCAAAAACATTCAGTACTTC
>NA|TRBJ1-5|NA|TRBV19
CASSITQASNQPQHF
TGTGCCAGTAGTATAACGCAGGCTAGCAATCAGCCCCAGCATTTT
>NA|TRBJ2-7|TRBD1|TRBV5-6
CASSWTGADEQYF
TGTGCCAGCAGCTGGACAGGGGCCGACGAGCAGTACTTC
>NA|TRBJ1-6|NA|TRBV5-6
CASSLWQGHSPLHF
TGTGCCAGCAGCTTGTGGCAGGGGCATTCACCCCTCCACTTT
>few|TRBJ1-3|TRBD1|TRBV28
CASSSTGEGNTIYF
TGTGCCAGCAGTTCGACAGGGGAGGGAAACACCATATATTTT
>NA|TRBJ2-7|TRBD1|TRBV7-6
CASSPKSTGAEQYF
TGTGCCAGCAGCCCCAAGTCCACAGGGGCCGAGCAGTACTTC
>NA|TRBJ2-1|NA|TRBV9
CASSDRAYNEQFF
TGTGCCAGCAGCGATAGGGCCTACAATGAGCAGTTCTTC
>NA|TRBJ2-3|NA|TRBV12-5
CASGPSADTQYF
TGTGCTAGTGGCCCGAGTGCAGATACGCAGTATTTT
>NA|TRBJ2-2|TRBD2|TRBV28
CASKREAGANTGELFF
TGTGCCAGTAAAAGGGAAGCGGGGGCGAACACCGGGGAGCTGTTTTTT
>NA|TRBJ2-1|NA|TRBV28
CASSSGGRGHNEQFF
TGTGCCAGCAGTTCCGGGGGTAGAGGGCACAATGAGCAGTTCTTC
>NA|TRBJ2-7|TRBD1|TRBV18
CASSPPTGGIYEQYF
TGTGCCAGCTCACCACCGACAGGGGGCATCTACGAGCAGTACTTC
>NA|TRBJ1-2|TRBD1|TRBV28
CASRSGTGPYGYTF
TGTGCCAGCAGGTCCGGGACAGGCCCTTATGGCTACACCTTC
>NA|TRBJ1-1|NA|TRBV27
CASSLRYGMNTEAFF
TGTGCCAGCAGTTTAAGGTACGGAATGAACACTGAAGCTTTCTTT
>NA|TRBJ2-4|NA|TRBV5-4
CASSDGSLAKNIQYF
TGTGCCAGCAGCGATGGCTCCCTAGCCAAAAACATTCAGTACTTC
>NA|TRBJ1-1|NA|TRBV5-5
CASRGGTEAFF
TGTGCCAGCAGGGGAGGGACTGAAGCTTTCTTT
>NA|TRBJ2-2|TRBD1|TRBV7-8
CASSPRTGLITGELFF
TGTGCCAGCAGCCCCCGGACAGGGCTTATTACCGGGGAGCTGTTTTTT
>NA|TRBJ2-5|TRBD2|TRBV5-1
CASSLGEAVTRRGETQYF
TGCGCCAGCAGCTTGGGGGAAGCGGTAACCCGGCGGGGGGAGACCCAGTACTTC
>NA|TRBJ2-1|TRBD2|TRBV19
CASSGNRLAGLYNEQFF
TGTGCCAGTAGTGGGAATAGGCTAGCGGGACTTTACAATGAGCAGTTCTTC
>NA|TRBJ1-1|NA|TRBV4-2
CASSQDGREMNTEAFF
TGTGCCAGCAGCCAAGATGGGAGGGAAATGAACACTGAAGCTTTCTTT
>once|TRBJ1-4|TRBD1|TRBV28
CATGAGGWEKLFF
TGTGCCACCGGGGCAGGGGGTTGGGAAAAACTGTTTTTT
>NA|TRBJ2-5|TRBD2|TRBV5-4
CASRLAGRKETQYF
TGTGCCAGTAGACTAGCGGGACGCAAAGAGACCCAGTACTTC
>NA|TRBJ2-1|TRBD1|TRBV7-8
CASSRGGQGRGNEQFF
TGTGCCAGCAGCCGCGGTGGACAGGGTCGTGGCAATGAGCAGTTCTTC
>NA|TRBJ2-7|TRBD1|TRBV7-9
CASSGRTGGHEQYF
TGTGCCAGCAGCGGCCGGACAGGGGGCCACGAGCAGTACTTC
>NA|TRBJ2-7|NA|TRBV28
CASSFHLGSLSYEQYF
TGTGCCAGCAGTTTTCACCTCGGGAGTTTGAGCTACGAGCAGTACTTC
>few|TRBJ2-2|TRBD2|TRBV5-6
CASSPQLWGGTTGELFF
TGTGCCAGCAGCCCTCAGCTTTGGGGAGGGACCACCGGGGAGCTGTTTTTT
>NA|TRBJ1-1|TRBD1|TRBV19
CASHQNRGNTEAFF
TGTGCCAGCCATCAAAACAGGGGGAACACTGAAGCTTTCTTT
>NA|TRBJ2-7|NA|TRBV6-5
CASSRGLERQYF
TGTGCCAGCAGCCGGGGACTCGAACGGCAGTACTTC
>NA|TRBJ1-6|NA|TRBV11-2
CASSLALSSSYNSPLHF
TGTGCCAGCAGCTTAGCTCTATCCAGCTCCTATAATTCACCCCTCCACTTT
>NA|TRBJ2-5|NA|TRBV9
CASSAVMTHGETQYF
TGTGCCAGCAGCGCCGTGATGACACACGGGGAGACCCAGTACTTC
>NA|TRBJ2-3|TRBD1|TRBV18
CASSPLQGAGDTQYF
TGTGCCAGCTCACCCCTACAGGGGGCGGGAGATACGCAGTATTTT
>few|TRBJ1-1|NA|TRBV9
CASSVGGGLPTEAFF
TGTGCCAGCAGCGTAGGAGGGGGGCTTCCGACTGAAGCTTTCTTT
>NA|TRBJ2-3|NA|TRBV7-2
CASSPTTSTDTQYF
TGTGCCAGCAGCCCTACCACCTCTACAGATACGCAGTATTTT
>NA|TRBJ2-1|NA|TRBV6-5
CASSYSTMGTNEQFF
TGTGCCAGCAGTTACTCGACAATGGGCACGAATGAGCAGTTCTTC
>NA|TRBJ2-5|NA|TRBV11-2
CASSRERRGETQYF
TGTGCCAGCAGCCGAGAACGACGGGGGGAGACCCAGTACTTC
>NA|TRBJ1-2|NA|TRBV30
CAWCPGDYGYTF
TGTGCCTGGTGTCCGGGTGACTATGGCTACACCTTC
>NA|TRBJ1-4|TRBD1|TRBV15
CATSRRSTGQGEKLFF
TGTGCCACCAGCCGTCGCTCGACAGGGCAAGGAGAAAAACTGTTTTTT
>NA|TRBJ2-2|TRBD1|TRBV5-1
CASSPGGTGRANTGELFF
TGCGCCAGCAGCCCCGGCGGGACAGGGAGGGCGAACACCGGGGAGCTGTTTTTT
>NA|TRBJ2-3|TRBD1|TRBV13
CASSVRRTGSHQDTQYF
TGTGCCAGCAGCGTACGAAGGACAGGGAGTCATCAAGATACGCAGTATTTT
>NA|TRBJ2-7|NA|TRBV4-2
CASSQPPYEQYF
TGTGCCAGCAGCCAACCCCCCTACGAGCAGTACTTC
>NA|TRBJ2-1|TRBD2|TRBV4-1
CASSPRAGVYNEQFF
TGCGCCAGCAGCCCTCGCGCGGGAGTCTACAATGAGCAGTTCTTC
>NA|TRBJ2-7|NA|TRBV19
CASCETGRNFYEQYF
TGTGCCAGTTGTGAAACAGGGAGGAACTTCTACGAGCAGTACTTC
>NA|TRBJ2-7|TRBD1|TRBV28
CASQDRVWEQYF
TGTGCCAGCCAAGACAGGGTATGGGAGCAGTACTTC
>NA|TRBJ2-5|TRBD1|TRBV6-6
CASSYRQGAGEQYF
TGTGCCAGCAGTTACAGGCAGGGGGCCGGGGAGCAGTACTTC
>once|TRBJ1-3|NA|TRBV6-6
CASSSGTNSGNTIYF
TGTGCCAGCAGTTCCGGGACAAATTCTGGAAACACCATATATTTT
>NA|TRBJ1-1|TRBD1|TRBV6-6
CASSYPGQGRYAFF
TGTGCCAGCAGTTACCCCGGACAGGGGCGGTATGCTTTCTTT
>NA|TRBJ2-1|NA|TRBV19
CASSLTGTLDNEQFF
TGTGCCAGTAGCCTTACCGGGACTCTAGACAATGAGCAGTTCTTC
>NA|TRBJ2-4|NA|TRBV19
CASSNGVSYIQYF
TGTGCCAGTAGTAATGGCGTTAGTTACATTCAGTACTTC
>NA|TRBJ1-2|NA|TRBV14
CASSQGNRAANYGYTF
TGTGCCAGCAGCCAAGGGAACAGGGCGGCTAACTATGGCTACACCTTC
>NA|TRBJ2-1|NA|TRBV28
CASSGGGIASYNEQFF
TGTGCCAGCAGTGGAGGGGGGATCGCCTCCTACAATGAGCAGTTCTTC
>NA|TRBJ2-7|TRBD1|TRBV28
CASKQGAVYEQYF
TGTGCCAGCAAACAGGGGGCCGTCTACGAGCAGTACTTC
>NA|TRBJ2-2|TRBD2|TRBV19
CASSSGRGNTGELFF
TGTGCCAGTAGTAGCGGGAGAGGGAACACCGGGGAGCTGTTTTTT
>NA|TRBJ2-7|NA|TRBV5-1
CASSLEHEQYF
TGCGCCAGCAGCTTGGAACACGAGCAGTACTTC
>NA|TRBJ2-1|TRBD1|TRBV7-3
CASSLRGGEQFF
TGTGCCAGCAGCTTAAGAGGGGGCGAGCAGTTCTTC